This paragraph covers one T cell receptor (beta chain) sequence. The data were produced by immunoSEQ multiplex PCR, yet TCRdb's version contains in-frame clones alone and is incomplete. Of approximately 120,000 clones in the sample, roughly nine tenths were seen once. The data were taken from a study of identifying expanded T cells in peripheral blood. No infections or other immune events were documented during collection. The sample was blood. The receptor was derived from a person aged 18-70 years in good health.

CDR3 in DNA: TGTGCCAGCAGCCCAAACCACAGGGGTGATACGCAGTATTTT. This translates into CASSPNHRGDTQYF. V is TRBV27 and J is TRBJ2-3; TRBD1 matches 7 bases. J gave up 6 bases and V 6 bases, and 9 bases lay outside the gene matches. Germline CDR1 reads MNHEY; CDR2 reads SMNVEV (reference sequence). The CDR3 has 14 amino acids.